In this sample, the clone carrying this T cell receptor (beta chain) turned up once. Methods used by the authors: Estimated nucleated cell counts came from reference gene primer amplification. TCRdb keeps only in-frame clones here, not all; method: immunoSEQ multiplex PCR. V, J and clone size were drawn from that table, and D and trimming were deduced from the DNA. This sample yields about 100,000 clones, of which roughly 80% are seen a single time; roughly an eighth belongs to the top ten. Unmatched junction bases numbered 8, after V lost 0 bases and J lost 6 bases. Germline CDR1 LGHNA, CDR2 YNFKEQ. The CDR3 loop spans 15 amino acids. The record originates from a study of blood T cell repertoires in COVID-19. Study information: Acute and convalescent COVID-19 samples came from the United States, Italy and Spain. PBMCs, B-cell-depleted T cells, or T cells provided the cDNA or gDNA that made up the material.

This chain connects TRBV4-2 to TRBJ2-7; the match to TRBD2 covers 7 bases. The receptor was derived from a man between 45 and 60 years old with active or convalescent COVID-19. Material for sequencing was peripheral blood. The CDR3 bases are TGTGCCAGCAGCCAAGAGACGGGAGGAATTACCGAGCAGTACTTC. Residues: CASSQETGGITEQYF.